Included here is one T cell receptor (beta chain) sequence, with context. V lost 5 bases and J lost 1, with 15 bases in between. The CDR3 has 15 amino acids. Germline V gene sequence: CDR1 LNHDA, CDR2 SQIVND (reference sequence). This record belongs to a study of shared clonotypes between healthy human individuals. TCRdb keeps only in-frame clones here, not all; method: immunoSEQ multiplex PCR. The sample contains roughly 1 million clones, more than 60% of which appear only once. This sequence was found in a man in his late teens or twenties in good health. The genes are TRBV19 and TRBJ2-7; a possible D gene is TRBD1 (6 bases). Sequencing input: memory CD4+ T cells sorted from blood. Subset reported: CD45RA-negative fraction. CDR3 bases: TGTGCCAGTAGTCCCAGGGGTTTGGGGTCCTACGAGCAGTACTTC. Its translation: CASSPRGLGSYEQYF.